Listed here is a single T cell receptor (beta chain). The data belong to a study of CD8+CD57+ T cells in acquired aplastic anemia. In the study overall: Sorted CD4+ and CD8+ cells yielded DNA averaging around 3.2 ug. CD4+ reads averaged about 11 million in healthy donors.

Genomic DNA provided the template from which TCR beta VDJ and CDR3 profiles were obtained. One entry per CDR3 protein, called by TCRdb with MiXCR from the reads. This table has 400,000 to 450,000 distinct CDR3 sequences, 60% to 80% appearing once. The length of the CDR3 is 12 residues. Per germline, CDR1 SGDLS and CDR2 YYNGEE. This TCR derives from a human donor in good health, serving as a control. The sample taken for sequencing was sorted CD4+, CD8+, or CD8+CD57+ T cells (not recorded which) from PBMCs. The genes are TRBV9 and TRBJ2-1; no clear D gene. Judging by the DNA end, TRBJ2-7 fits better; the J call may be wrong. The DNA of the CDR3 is TGTGCCAGCAGCGTCGACCTGAATGTGCAGTACTTC. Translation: CASSVDLNVQYF.